This T cell receptor (beta chain) was sequenced in a study of CD8 T cells in Susac syndrome (dated by TCRdb to the late 2010s). Some background on the complete study: Whether CD8+ T cell activation and differentiation in Susac syndrome was antigen driven was tested using repertoire sequencing. Study-level results and caveats: The TCR sequencing and HLA analysis was acknowledged to have included a relatively small number of individuals.

Peripheral blood CD8+ and CD4+ T cells from healthy donors, Susac syndrome patients and multiple sclerosis patients were profiled by high-throughput TCR beta sequencing. Healthy donors were age- and sex-matched controls. Bulk CD8+ and CD4+ T cells were purified magnetically by negative isolation, whereas CD8+ TEMRA cells were enriched by FACS. Blood was drawn into EDTA tubes, processed within 24 hours, and PBMCs were isolated by density gradient centrifugation. PBMCs intended for TCR sequencing were cryopreserved in liquid nitrogen and were subsequently thawed in a 37 degrees C water bath. Purity of sorted or isolated CD4+, CD8+ and CD8+ TEMRA cells was at least 90%. V was cut back by 5 bases and J by 6 bases, leaving a gap of 13 bases between them. The CDR3 has 13 amino acids, counting the end cysteine and phenylalanine. Just CDR3 DNA is preserved here, 39 bases in frame from base 1. From the germline V gene, CDR1 is SGHDN and CDR2 is FVKESK.

RNA was extracted using the RNeasy kit, and roughly 0.45 to 1 microgram was reverse transcribed with random hexamers. TCR beta CDR3 regions were amplified with the immunoSEQ multiplex PCR assay covering 54 Vbeta and 13 Jbeta segments. Bias from PCR amplification was corrected by using a synthetic template baseline for primer optimization and for computational correction. The original methods were these. Reads were annotated to V, D and J genes per IMGT and analyzed with immunoSEQ Analyzer, keeping only productive sequences. Clonality was computed as one minus Shannon entropy normalized by log2 of the number of productive unique sequences. Public and private clones were assessed among the 100 most prevalent clones of each patient and control. Susac-specific clones were defined as absent from healthy and MS cohorts, around 970 published viral clones and other ImmuneACCESS disease sequences. TCRdb took the public reads, trimmed them with fastp at Q25, ran MiXCR for clone calling and kept in-frame beta chains. A single entry per CDR3 protein holds the most common genes and DNA from its merged rows. The V and J calls and clone size are TCRdb's, not the authors'. The sample table records some 180,000 distinct CDR3 sequences; approximately 95% of these occur just once. 0.085% to 0.13% of the sample goes to the ten largest clones.

About this clonotype itself: Its antigen remains undetermined. The record has no base qualities; no much larger clone is one base away.

The sequence was collected from a human donor in good health. Recombination connected TRBV14 to TRBJ1-2; the D gene is perhaps TRBD1, from 5 matching bases. The material sequenced was CD4+ T cells from PBMCs. The DNA is as follows: TGTGCCAGCAGCGTAAGTCTGGGACATGGCTACACCTTC. Translated, it gives CASSVSLGHGYTF.